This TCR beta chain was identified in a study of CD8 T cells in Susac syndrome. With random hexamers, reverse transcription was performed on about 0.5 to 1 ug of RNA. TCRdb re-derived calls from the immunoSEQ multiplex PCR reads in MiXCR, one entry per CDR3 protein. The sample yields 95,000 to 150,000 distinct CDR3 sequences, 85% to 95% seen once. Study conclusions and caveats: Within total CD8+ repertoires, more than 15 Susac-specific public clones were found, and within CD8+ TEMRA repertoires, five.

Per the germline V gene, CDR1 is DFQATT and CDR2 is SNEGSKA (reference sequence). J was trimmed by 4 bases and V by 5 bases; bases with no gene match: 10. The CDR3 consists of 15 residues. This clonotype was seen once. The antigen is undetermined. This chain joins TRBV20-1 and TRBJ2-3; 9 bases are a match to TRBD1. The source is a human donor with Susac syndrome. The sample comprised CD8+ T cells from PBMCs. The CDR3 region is CSADDPGQGPDTQYF. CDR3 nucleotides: TGCAGTGCTGACGATCCGGGACAGGGACCAGATACGCAGTATTTT.